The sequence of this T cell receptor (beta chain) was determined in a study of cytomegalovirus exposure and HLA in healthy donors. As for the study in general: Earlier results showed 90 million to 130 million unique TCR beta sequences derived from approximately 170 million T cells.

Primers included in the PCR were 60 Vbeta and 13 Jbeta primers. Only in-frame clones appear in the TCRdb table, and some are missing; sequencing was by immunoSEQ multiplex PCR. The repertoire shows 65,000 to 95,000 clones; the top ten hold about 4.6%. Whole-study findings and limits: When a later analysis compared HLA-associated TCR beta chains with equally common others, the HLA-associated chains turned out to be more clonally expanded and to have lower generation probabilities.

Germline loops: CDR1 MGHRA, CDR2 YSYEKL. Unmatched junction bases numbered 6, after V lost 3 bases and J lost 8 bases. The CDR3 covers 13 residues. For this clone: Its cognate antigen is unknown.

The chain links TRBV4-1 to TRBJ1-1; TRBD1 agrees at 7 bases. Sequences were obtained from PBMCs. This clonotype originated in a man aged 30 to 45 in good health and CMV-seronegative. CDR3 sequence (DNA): TGCGCCAGCAGCCAGCATGACAGGGCCGAAGCTTTCTTT. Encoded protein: CASSQHDRAEAFF.